A single sample gave rise to the 8 T cell receptor beta chains below, sequenced in a study of Graves' ophthalmopathy and Graves' hyperthyroidism. TCR beta CDR3 regions were amplified from RNA transcripts. The first-round RT-PCR employed HTBI primers together with the Qiagen OneStep RT-PCR kit. A multiplex PCR was then performed as the second round. Via MiXCR, TCRdb re-called the multiplex PCR reads, giving one row per CDR3 protein. The data contain a few hundred thousand distinct CDR3 sequences, approximately 15% of them singletons. Material: peripheral blood. These TCRs come from a woman aged 18 to 35 with stable Graves' hyperthyroidism.

This clonotype came up many times. The chain links TRBV19 to TRBJ1-5; the D gene is possibly TRBD1 (5 bases). Looked up from germline, CDR1 is LNHDA and CDR2 is SQIVND (reference sequence). The CDR3 consists of 14 residues. Trimming left V 6 bases short and J 7 bases short, with 16 bases between. CDR3 residues: CASRWGKKEQPQHF. The CDR3, as DNA: TGTGCCAGTAGATGGGGGAAGAAAGAGCAGCCCCAGCATTTT.

This clonotype has just a few counts. V is TRBV3-1 and J is TRBJ2-5; 10 bases map to TRBD2. Germline values: CDR1 LGHDT, CDR2 YNNKEL (reference sequence). The CDR3 runs to 16 residues. Losses at the gene ends were 1 base for V and 2 bases for J; bases not matched to a gene: 4. The CDR3 loop reads CASSQGTSGRQETQYF. CDR3 nucleotide sequence: TGTGCCAGCAGCCAAGGGACTAGCGGAAGACAAGAGACCCAGTACTTC.

The chain couples TRBV2 to TRBJ2-5; the match to TRBD1 covers 8 bases. There are 13 residues in the CDR3. With V trimmed by 10 bases and J by 5 bases, 9 bases remained unmatched. The germline V gene has CDR1 SNHLY and CDR2 FYNNEI. As DNA, the CDR3 is TGTGCCACCAGCAGGGGACAGGCGGAGACCCAGTACTTC. Translation gives CATSRGQAETQYF.

This clonotype appeared many times. The chain couples TRBV7-3 to TRBJ1-1; possibly TRBD1 for D (6 bases). The CDR3 has 14 residues. The germline V gene has CDR1 SGHTA and CDR2 FQGTGA. V was shortened by 1 base and J by 8 bases, with 14 bases between the two germline ends. The CDR3, as DNA: TGTGCCAGCAGCTTAAGCCAACAGGGCCCGGAAGCTTTCTTT. It is translated as CASSLSQQGPEAFF. Full variable domain (remainder filled in from reference TRBV7-3 and TRBJ1-1): GAGVSQTPSNKVTEKGKYVELRCDPISGHTALYWYRQSLGQGPEFLIYFQGTGAADDSGLPNDRFFAVRPEGSVSTLKIQRTERGDSAVYLCASSLSQQGPEAFFGQGTRLTVV.

This clonotype is a singleton in its sample. The chain combines TRBV12-3 or TRBV12-4 with TRBJ1-2; D gene ambiguous. V lost 1 base, J lost 7 bases, and 10 bases lay in between. The CDR3 consists of 13 residues. The CDR3 here is CASSLGEYSGYTF. The DNA of the CDR3 is TGTGCCAGCAGTTTAGGGGAGTATAGTGGCTACACCTTC.

The chain recombines TRBV7-9 with TRBJ1-2, with 7 bases matching TRBD1. The CDR3 is 15 residues long. Germline lookup yields CDR1 SEHNR and CDR2 FQNEAQ (reference sequence). V was clipped by 5 bases and J by 3 bases; unmatched bases: 9. As DNA, the CDR3 is TGTGCCAGCAGCCAACTCCGGGACAGAGACTATGGCTACACCTTC. Its translation: CASSQLRDRDYGYTF.

This chain connects TRBV12-3 or TRBV12-4 to TRBJ2-2, with TRBD1 as a possible D gene (6 bases). This CDR3 is 15 amino acids long. V lost 3 bases and J 6 bases, leaving 14 bases between the germline ends. CDR3 nucleotide sequence: TGTGCCAGCAGTTTGTACAGGGATGGCTCCGGGGAGCTGTTTTTT. Protein: CASSLYRDGSGELFF.

This clonotype was counted many times. J is TRBJ1-1 and V is TRBV12-3 or TRBV12-4; no reliable D call. The CDR3 runs to 15 residues. Trimming took off 7 bases at V and 1 base at J, with 16 bases between the two ends. CDR3 loop: CASTPSRGQNTEAFF. The DNA of the CDR3 is TGTGCCAGCACCCCCTCGCGCGGGCAGAACACTGAAGCTTTCTTT.